Listed here is a single TCR beta chain. This sample was included in a study of blood T cell repertoires in COVID-19. The CDR3 consists of 14 residues. Germline CDR1 is SGHRS and CDR2 is YFSETQ. The V gene lost 5 bases and the J gene lost 1 base, with 12 bases spanning the gap. The authors' processing: The authors estimated nucleated cell counts from reference gene primer amplification. Profiling relied on immunoSEQ multiplex PCR, and the TCRdb table lists in-frame clones only, not all of them. V and J calls and clone size come straight from that table; D and trimming were deduced from the DNA. The sample contains a few hundred thousand clones, about nine tenths of which appear only once.

The sequence was obtained from a man in his fifties or sixties who had recovered from COVID-19. The chain has TRBV5-1 and TRBJ1-1; D not certain. Sequencing was performed on peripheral blood. CDR3 sequence (DNA): TGCGCCAGCAGGTGGTCGGGTTCGAACACTGAAGCTTTCTTT. Its translation: CASRWSGSNTEAFF.